These T cell receptor beta chains were read from a single sample in a study of cytomegalovirus exposure and HLA in healthy donors. Clones were read by immunoSEQ multiplex PCR, and TCRdb kept only the in-frame ones, dropping some. This sample carries 90,000 to 120,000 clones, roughly 82% of them seen once, and the ten largest clones take 3.5% to 5%. Input material: PBMCs. These receptors came from a male donor in good health and CMV-seronegative. Both conserved end residues are part of each CDR3. The order of the fields is J gene, D gene, clone size, V gene, CDR3 DNA, CDR3 protein. A D gene is named only where the DNA matches it firmly. Clone size is stated in some rows and not others, as once, few, many or a class when expanded.

>TRBJ1-1|-|few|TRBV6-1
TGTGCCAGCGAGACAGGGAACACTGAAGCTTTCTTT
CASETGNTEAFF
>TRBJ2-7|TRBD2|-|TRBV7-9
TGTGCCAGCCAAGCGGGAGGAACCTCCTACGAGCAGTACTTC
CASQAGGTSYEQYF
>TRBJ2-7|-|-|TRBV27
TGTGCCAGCATGGGTGCGGGGCTCACCTACGAGCAGTACTTC
CASMGAGLTYEQYF
>TRBJ2-7|TRBD1|medium-sized|TRBV6-1
TGTGCCAGCAGCGAATTCGGGGACAGCTCCTACGAGCAGTACTTC
CASSEFGDSSYEQYF
>TRBJ1-2|-|-|TRBV7-6
TGTGCCAGCAGCTTAAAGCGAGCCTATGGCTACACCTTC
CASSLKRAYGYTF
>TRBJ2-1|-|few|TRBV6-8
TGTGCCAGCAGCCCCAACTTCGACAATGAGCAGTTCTTC
CASSPNFDNEQFF
>TRBJ2-5|TRBD2|-|TRBV5-3
TGTGCCAGAAGCCTTCTAGCGGGAGAGACCCAGTACTTC
CARSLLAGETQYF
>TRBJ2-1|-|-|TRBV6-4
TGTGCCAGCAGTGCTCCTCCCCCTCGAGGGCTCTACAATGAGCAGTTCTTC
CASSAPPPRGLYNEQFF
>TRBJ1-5|-|few|TRBV4-1
TGCGCCAGCAGCCAAGAGAGGGGGAGACTTCGGCAGCCCCAGCATTTT
CASSQERGRLRQPQHF
>TRBJ2-5|TRBD1|-|TRBV5-1
TGCGCCAGCAGCTCCACAGGGGGGGAGACCCAGTACTTC
CASSSTGGETQYF
>TRBJ2-1|TRBD2|-|TRBV7-2
TGTGCCAGCACCAGCGTCCTCCTAGCGGGAGCGGATGAGCAGTTCTTC
CASTSVLLAGADEQFF
>TRBJ2-7|-|-|TRBV30
TGTGCCTGGAGCGACCCATACGGAGTGGAGCAGTACTTC
CAWSDPYGVEQYF
>TRBJ2-7|TRBD2|-|TRBV27
TGTGCCAGCAGTACCCTGGGCGGGAGGACCTACGAGCAGTACTTC
CASSTLGGRTYEQYF
>TRBJ2-3|-|few|TRBV4-1
TGCGCCAGCAGCCAAGGCCGGGAGTCGGGCACAGATACGCAGTATTTT
CASSQGRESGTDTQYF
>TRBJ1-1|-|few|TRBV7-9
TGTGCCAGCAGCTTCCTTCAGGGAACTGAAGCTTTCTTT
CASSFLQGTEAFF
>TRBJ2-1|TRBD2|-|TRBV29-1
TGCAGCGTTGCCCCTCGACTAGCGGGAGGGCTCAATGAGCAGTTCTTC
CSVAPRLAGGLNEQFF
>TRBJ2-1|TRBD2|-|TRBV10-3
TGTGCCATCAGTGTCACAGCGGGGAGCTCCTACAATGAGCAGTTCTTC
CAISVTAGSSYNEQFF
>TRBJ2-3|TRBD2|-|TRBV5-8
TGTGCCAGCAGCCTGGGACTAGGGGACACAGATACGCAGTATTTT
CASSLGLGDTDTQYF
>TRBJ2-7|TRBD2|-|TRBV9
TGTGCCAGCAACCCGAGCGGGAATCGCGACGAGCAGTACTTC
CASNPSGNRDEQYF
>TRBJ2-1|-|-|TRBV14
TGTGCCAGCAGCCAAGGCTCAGGGGCTACCTACAATGAGCAGTTCTTC
CASSQGSGATYNEQFF
>TRBJ1-1|-|few|TRBV5-6
TGTGCCAGCAGCTTGCAAACTGAAGCTTTCTTT
CASSLQTEAFF
>TRBJ2-7|-|-|TRBV7-3
TGTGCCAGCTCTGCTGGTGGTTCGGGAGCCGGGCACGAGCAGTACTTC
CASSAGGSGAGHEQYF
>TRBJ2-5|TRBD1|once|TRBV7-6
TGTGCCAGCAGCCGGGGACAGTTGGAGACCCAGTACTTC
CASSRGQLETQYF
>TRBJ2-1|-|once|TRBV11-3
TGTGCCAGCAGCCTAACGAGTGGGGGCCTTAGCTCCTACAATGAGCAGTTCTTC
CASSLTSGGLSSYNEQFF
>TRBJ1-5|-|-|TRBV10-2
TGCGCCACCTACCACAGGGAGAGCAATCAGCCCCAGCATTTT
CATYHRESNQPQHF
>TRBJ1-2|TRBD1|few|TRBV28
TGTGCCAGCAGTTTCCCCCCCGGACAGGCTACCTATGGCTACACCTTC
CASSFPPGQATYGYTF
>TRBJ2-7|-|-|TRBV7-9
TGTGCCAGCAGGCGGGGCTACGAGCAGTACTTC
CASRRGYEQYF
>TRBJ2-3|-|few|TRBV28
TGTGCCAGCACCCATGGCGGTGATAACACAGATACGCAGTATTTT
CASTHGGDNTDTQYF
>TRBJ2-7|TRBD1|-|TRBV14
TGTGCCAGCAGCCGAACAGAGACAGGGGGGGGCTACGAGCAGTACTTC
CASSRTETGGGYEQYF
>TRBJ1-4|-|-|TRBV11-2
TGTGCCAGCAGCTTAGGGAGCTGGGTTGGTGCTAATGAAAAACTGTTTTTT
CASSLGSWVGANEKLFF
>TRBJ2-7|-|-|TRBV10-3
TGTGCCATCAGTGGAACAGACCCCTACGAGCAGTACTTC
CAISGTDPYEQYF
>TRBJ2-6|-|-|TRBV19
TGTGCCAGTAGTATACATAGAACTGGGGCCAACGTCCTGACTTTC
CASSIHRTGANVLTF
>TRBJ1-2|TRBD1|-|TRBV10-3
TGTGCCACCGAGGACAGGGTGGATGGCTACACCTTC
CATEDRVDGYTF
>TRBJ1-5|-|-|TRBV6-5
TGTGCCAGCAGTTACGACAGGCATAATCAGCCCCAGCATTTT
CASSYDRHNQPQHF
>TRBJ1-5|TRBD1|-|TRBV2
TGTGCCAGCAGTCCGGGACAGGGGAGTCAGCCCCAGCATTTT
CASSPGQGSQPQHF
>TRBJ2-5|-|-|TRBV25-1
TGTGCCAGCAGTGAATGGGGGACTCAACCCCAAGAGACCCAGTACTTC
CASSEWGTQPQETQYF
>TRBJ2-3|TRBD1|-|TRBV30
TGTGCCTGGAGTGCCTCGGGACAGGGATTTTGGGATACGCAGTATTTT
CAWSASGQGFWDTQYF